This T cell receptor beta chain was recorded in a study of blood T cell repertoires in COVID-19. Study information: Acute-phase and convalescent COVID-19 samples originated in the United States, Italy and Spain. In each case, the material was cDNA or gDNA derived from T cells, B-cell-depleted T cells, or PBMCs.

In the authors' workflow: Scientists estimated how many nucleated cells there were by amplifying reference gene primers. Assay used: immunoSEQ multiplex PCR; TCRdb lists only in-frame clones, some missing. The DNA was the basis for D and trimming; V, J and clone size are from that table. The sample yields roughly 230,000 clones, around 88% seen once. Germline values: CDR1 SGHRS, CDR2 YFSETQ. The CDR3 extends over 15 amino acids. Losses at the gene ends were 4 bases for V and 7 bases for J; bases not matched to a gene: 7. Sequenced sample: peripheral blood. The chain couples TRBV5-1 to TRBJ1-6; TRBD1 agrees at 8 bases. The receptor comes from a man between 35 and 55 years old with active or convalescent COVID-19. In nucleotides, the CDR3 is TGCGCCAGCAGCCCCATGACAGGGGAAAATTCACCCCTCCACTTT. Protein: CASSPMTGENSPLHF.